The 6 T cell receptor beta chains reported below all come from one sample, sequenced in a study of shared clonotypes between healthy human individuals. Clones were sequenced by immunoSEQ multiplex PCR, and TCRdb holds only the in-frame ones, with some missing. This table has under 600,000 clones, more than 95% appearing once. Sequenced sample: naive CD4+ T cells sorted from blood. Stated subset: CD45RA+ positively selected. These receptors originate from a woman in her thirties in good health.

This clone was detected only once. As DNA, the CDR3 is TGTGCCAGCAGCAATAGGGACTTATCCTACGAGCAGTACTTC. Protein product: CASSNRDLSYEQYF. The chain is built from TRBV7-8 and TRBJ2-7, with D perhaps TRBD2 (6 bases). This CDR3 is built from 14 residues. Trimming took 5 bases from V and 1 from J, leaving 12 bases between them. Looked up from germline, CDR1 is SGHVS and CDR2 is FQNEAQ.

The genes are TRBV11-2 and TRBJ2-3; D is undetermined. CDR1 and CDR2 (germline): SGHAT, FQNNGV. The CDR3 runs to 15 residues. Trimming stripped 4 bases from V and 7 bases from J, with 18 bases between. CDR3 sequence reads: CASSSRPYLSNTQYF. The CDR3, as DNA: TGTGCCAGCAGCTCCCGCCCATACCTCTCGAATACGCAGTATTTT.

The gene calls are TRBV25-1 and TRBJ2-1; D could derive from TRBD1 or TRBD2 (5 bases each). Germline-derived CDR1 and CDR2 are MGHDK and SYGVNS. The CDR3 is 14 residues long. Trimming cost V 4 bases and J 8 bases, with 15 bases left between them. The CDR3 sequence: CASSGAEGVHEQFF. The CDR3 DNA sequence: TGTGCCAGCAGTGGAGCGGAAGGGGTCCATGAGCAGTTCTTC.

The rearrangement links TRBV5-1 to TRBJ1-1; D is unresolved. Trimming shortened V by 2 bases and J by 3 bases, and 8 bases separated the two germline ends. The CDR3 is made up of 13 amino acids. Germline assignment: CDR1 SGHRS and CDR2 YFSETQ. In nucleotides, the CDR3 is TGCGCCAGCAGCTTATCCACCCACACTGAAGCTTTCTTT. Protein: CASSLSTHTEAFF.

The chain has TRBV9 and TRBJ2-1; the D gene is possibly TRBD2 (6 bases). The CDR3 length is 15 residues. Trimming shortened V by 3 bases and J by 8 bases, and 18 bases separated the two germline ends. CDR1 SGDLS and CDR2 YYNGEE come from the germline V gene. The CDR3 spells CASSGSSVYRYEQFF. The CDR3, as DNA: TGTGCCAGCAGCGGATCTAGCGTGTATAGGTATGAGCAGTTCTTC.

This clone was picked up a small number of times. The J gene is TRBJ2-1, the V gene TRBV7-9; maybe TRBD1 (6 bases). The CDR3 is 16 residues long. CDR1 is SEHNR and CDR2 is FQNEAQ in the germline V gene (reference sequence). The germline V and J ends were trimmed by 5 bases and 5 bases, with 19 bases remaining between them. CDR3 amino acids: CASSATRLEGDNEQFF. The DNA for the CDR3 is TGTGCCAGCAGCGCGACCAGGTTAGAGGGGGACAATGAGCAGTTCTTC. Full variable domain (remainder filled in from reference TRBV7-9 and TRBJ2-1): DTGVSQNPRHKITKRGQNVTFRCDPISEHNRLYWYRQTLGQGPEFLTYFQNEAQLEKSRLLSDRFSAERPKGSFSTLEIQRTEQGDSAMYLCASSATRLEGDNEQFFGPGTRLTVL.